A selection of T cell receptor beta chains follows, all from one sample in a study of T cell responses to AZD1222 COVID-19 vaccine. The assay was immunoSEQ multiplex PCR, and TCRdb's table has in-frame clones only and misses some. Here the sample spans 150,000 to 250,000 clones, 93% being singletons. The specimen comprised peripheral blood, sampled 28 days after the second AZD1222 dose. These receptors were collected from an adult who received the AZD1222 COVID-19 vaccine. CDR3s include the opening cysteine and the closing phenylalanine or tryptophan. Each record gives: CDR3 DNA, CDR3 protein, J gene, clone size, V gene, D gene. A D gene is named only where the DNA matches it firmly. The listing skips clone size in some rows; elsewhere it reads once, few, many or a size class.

TGCGCCAGCAGTTACGGGACAGAAAGAAACACCATATATTTT,CASSYGTERNTIYF,TRBJ1-3,.,TRBV5-1,TRBD1
TGTGCCAGTCTCCGCGTCTCTAACTATGGCTACACCTTC,CASLRVSNYGYTF,TRBJ1-2,.,TRBV30,.
TGTGCCAGCAGGTGGGGCACTGAAGCTTTCTTT,CASRWGTEAFF,TRBJ1-1,.,TRBV7-8,.
TGCGCCAGCAGCTTGAGGATAGCGGGGGGGAACACCGGGGAGCTGTTTTTT,CASSLRIAGGNTGELFF,TRBJ2-2,once,TRBV5-1,TRBD2
TGTGCCAGCAGCGTAGGAGGGGCTGGAAACACCATATATTTT,CASSVGGAGNTIYF,TRBJ1-3,.,TRBV9,.
TGTGCCAGCAGTCGGGTTGGGGGCCTAGCTAACTATGGCTACACCTTC,CASSRVGGLANYGYTF,TRBJ1-2,.,TRBV25-1,.
TGTGCCAGCAGCTCTCATTCGGCCGAGCAGTACTTC,CASSSHSAEQYF,TRBJ2-7,.,TRBV7-2,.
TGTGCCACCAGTGACCCTAGACAGGGCAGAGATGAGCAGTTCTTC,CATSDPRQGRDEQFF,TRBJ2-1,.,TRBV24-1,TRBD1
TGCGCCAGCAGCCAAGATCCAGCTTACACTGAAGCTTTCTTT,CASSQDPAYTEAFF,TRBJ1-1,.,TRBV4-1,.
TGTGCCAGCAGTAACAGGTTTGGCTACACCTTC,CASSNRFGYTF,TRBJ1-2,.,TRBV6-2/TRBV6-3,.
TGTGCCAGCAGTTTACCCCTTCGGGGTCAGAAAATACTGTTTTTT,CASSLPLRGQKILFF,TRBJ1-4,.,TRBV27,.
TGTGCCAGCAGCCCCATGAACGACGGGACAGTCGATCAGCCCCAGCATTTT,CASSPMNDGTVDQPQHF,TRBJ1-5,.,TRBV3-1/TRBV3-2,TRBD1
TGTGCCAGCACCTCGACAGGGGGCGATGAAAAACTGTTTTTT,CASTSTGGDEKLFF,TRBJ1-4,.,TRBV5-8,TRBD1
TGTGCCAGCAGTGGTTGGCGGGACTCCGGGGAGCTGTTTTTT,CASSGWRDSGELFF,TRBJ2-2,.,TRBV6-2/TRBV6-3,.
TGTGCCAGCAGTAGCGGGGGGGTTGAGCAGTTCTTC,CASSSGGVEQFF,TRBJ2-1,once,TRBV6-6,TRBD2
TGTGCCAGCAGTTTGAAGGCAGGGGGCGACTACGAGCAGTACTTC,CASSLKAGGDYEQYF,TRBJ2-7,once,TRBV27,TRBD1
TGTGCCAGCATGGGGCCGAGGAGCTATGGCTACACCTTC,CASMGPRSYGYTF,TRBJ1-2,.,TRBV27,.
TGCGCCAGCAGCCTGGGGCCTGGGGGGAACACTGAAGCTTTCTTT,CASSLGPGGNTEAFF,TRBJ1-1,once,TRBV5-1,.
TGTGCCAGCAGCCGGGGGACTAGCGGGGGCACAGATACGCAGTATTTT,CASSRGTSGGTDTQYF,TRBJ2-3,.,TRBV11-3,TRBD2
TGTGCCAGCAAGGGGGGATCTGGAAACACCATATATTTT,CASKGGSGNTIYF,TRBJ1-3,.,TRBV7-9,.
TGTGCCAGCAGCTTAGTTGGCAATCAGCCCCAGCATTTT,CASSLVGNQPQHF,TRBJ1-5,.,TRBV7-9,.
TGTGCCAGCAGCCCACAGGGGCCGAACACTGAAGCTTTCTTT,CASSPQGPNTEAFF,TRBJ1-1,.,TRBV11-3,TRBD1
TGTGCCAGCAGCTGGGATGGACGGGCTTTCTTT,CASSWDGRAFF,TRBJ1-1,.,TRBV5-6,.
TGTGCCAGCAGCTTAGAGCCAGGGGAGGGTCAGCCCCAGCATTTT,CASSLEPGEGQPQHF,TRBJ1-5,.,TRBV7-8,.
TGCGCCAGCAGCCAAGATCCGCGGGGGGCCAGTGTGACCCAGTACTTC,CASSQDPRGASVTQYF,TRBJ2-5,.,TRBV4-3,TRBD2
TGTGCCAGCAGCGAGGACAGCCACTCTGGAAACACCATATATTTT,CASSEDSHSGNTIYF,TRBJ1-3,.,TRBV9,.